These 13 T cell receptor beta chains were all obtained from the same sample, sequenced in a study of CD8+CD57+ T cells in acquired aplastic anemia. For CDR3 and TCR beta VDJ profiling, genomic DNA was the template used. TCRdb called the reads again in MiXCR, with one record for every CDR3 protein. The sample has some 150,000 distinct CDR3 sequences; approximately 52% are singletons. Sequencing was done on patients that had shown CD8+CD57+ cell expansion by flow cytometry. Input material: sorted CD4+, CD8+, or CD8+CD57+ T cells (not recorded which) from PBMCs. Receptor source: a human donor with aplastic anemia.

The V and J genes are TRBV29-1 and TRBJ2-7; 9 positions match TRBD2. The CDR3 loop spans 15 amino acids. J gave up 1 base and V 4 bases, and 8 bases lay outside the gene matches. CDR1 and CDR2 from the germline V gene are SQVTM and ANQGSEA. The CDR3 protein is CSVGRGGGQSYEQYF. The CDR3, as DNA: TGCAGCGTTGGCCGCGGGGGGGGACAATCCTACGAGCAGTACTTC.

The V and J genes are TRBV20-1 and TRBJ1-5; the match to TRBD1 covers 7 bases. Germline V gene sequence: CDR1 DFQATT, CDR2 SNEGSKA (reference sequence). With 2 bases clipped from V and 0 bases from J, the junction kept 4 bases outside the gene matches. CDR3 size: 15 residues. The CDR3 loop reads CSARLRGHSNQPQHF. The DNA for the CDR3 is TGCAGTGCTAGACTGAGGGGGCATAGCAATCAGCCCCAGCATTTT.

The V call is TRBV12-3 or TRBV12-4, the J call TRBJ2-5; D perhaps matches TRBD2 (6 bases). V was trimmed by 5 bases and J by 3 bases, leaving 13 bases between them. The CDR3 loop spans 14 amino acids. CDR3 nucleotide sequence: TGTGCCAGCAGTCCGCCGGGAGCAGAAGAGACCCAGTACTTC. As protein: CASSPPGAEETQYF.

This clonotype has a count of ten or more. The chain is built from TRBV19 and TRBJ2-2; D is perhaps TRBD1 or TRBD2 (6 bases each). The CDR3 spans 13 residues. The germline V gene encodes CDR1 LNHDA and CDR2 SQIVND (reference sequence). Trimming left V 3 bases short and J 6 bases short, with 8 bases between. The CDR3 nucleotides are TGTGCCAGTAGTATCGGGGGCTCCGGGGAGCTGTTTTTT. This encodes CASSIGGSGELFF.

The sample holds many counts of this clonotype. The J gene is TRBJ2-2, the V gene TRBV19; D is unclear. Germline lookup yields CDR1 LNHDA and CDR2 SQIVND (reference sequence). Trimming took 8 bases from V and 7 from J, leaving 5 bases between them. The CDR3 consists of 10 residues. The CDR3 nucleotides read TGTGCCAGTCTCGGCGGGGAGCTGTTTTTT. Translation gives CASLGGELFF.

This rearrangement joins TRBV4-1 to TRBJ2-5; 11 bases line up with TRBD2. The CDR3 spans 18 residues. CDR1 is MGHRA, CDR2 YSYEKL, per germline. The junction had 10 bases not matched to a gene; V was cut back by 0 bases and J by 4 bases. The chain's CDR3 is CASSQEVGSGGAGETQYF. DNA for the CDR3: TGCGCCAGCAGCCAAGAAGTAGGTAGCGGGGGGGCTGGAGAGACCCAGTACTTC.

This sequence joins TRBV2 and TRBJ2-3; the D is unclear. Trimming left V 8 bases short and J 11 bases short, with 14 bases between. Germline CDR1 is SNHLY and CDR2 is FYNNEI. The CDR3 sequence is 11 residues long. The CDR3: CASSRSPVQYF. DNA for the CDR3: TGTGCCAGCTCCCGGTCCCCGGTGCAGTATTTT.

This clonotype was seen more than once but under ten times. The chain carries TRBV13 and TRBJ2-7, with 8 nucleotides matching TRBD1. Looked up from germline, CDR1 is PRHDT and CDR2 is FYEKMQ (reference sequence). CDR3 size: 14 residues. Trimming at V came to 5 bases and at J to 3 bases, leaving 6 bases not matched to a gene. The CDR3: CASSPRGRLYEQYF. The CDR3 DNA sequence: TGTGCCAGCAGCCCCAGGGGGCGGCTCTACGAGCAGTACTTC.

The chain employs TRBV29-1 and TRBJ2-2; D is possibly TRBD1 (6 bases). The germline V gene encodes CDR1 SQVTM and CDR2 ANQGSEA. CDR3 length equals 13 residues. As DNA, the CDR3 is TGCACCCGAGACAGGCGGAACACCGGGGAGCTGTTTTTT. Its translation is CTRDRRNTGELFF.

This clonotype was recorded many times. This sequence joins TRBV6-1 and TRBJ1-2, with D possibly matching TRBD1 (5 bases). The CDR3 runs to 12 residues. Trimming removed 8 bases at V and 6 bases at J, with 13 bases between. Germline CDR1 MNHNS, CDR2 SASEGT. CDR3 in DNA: TGTGCCAGCTGGCAGGGCATCCATGGCTACACCTTC. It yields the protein CASWQGIHGYTF.

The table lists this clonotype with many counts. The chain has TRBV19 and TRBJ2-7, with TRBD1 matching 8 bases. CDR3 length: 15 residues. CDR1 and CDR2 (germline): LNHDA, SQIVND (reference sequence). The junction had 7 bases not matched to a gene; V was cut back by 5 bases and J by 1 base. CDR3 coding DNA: TGTGCCAGTAGTGGATCGGACAGGGCGTCCTACGAGCAGTACTTC. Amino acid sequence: CASSGSDRASYEQYF.

CDR3 protein: CASSIRGETQYF. The CDR3 DNA reads as TGTGCCAGTAGTATTCGGGGGGAGACCCAGTACTTC. The chain is built from TRBV19 and TRBJ2-5; D might be TRBD2 (6 bases). Germline assignment: CDR1 LNHDA and CDR2 SQIVND (reference sequence). This CDR3 spans 12 amino acids. Trimming took 3 bases from V and 5 from J, leaving 7 bases between them.

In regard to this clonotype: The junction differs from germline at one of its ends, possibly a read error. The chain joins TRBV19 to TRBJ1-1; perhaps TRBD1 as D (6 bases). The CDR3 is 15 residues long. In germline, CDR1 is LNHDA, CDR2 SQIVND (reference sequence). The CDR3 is CASTHPTGLNAEAFF. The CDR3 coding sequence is TGTGCCAGTACCCACCCGACAGGTTTGAACGCTGAAGCCTTCTTT.